These T cell receptor beta chains were read from a single sample in a study of T-cell memory formation after mild COVID-19. TCRdb reprocessed the 5' RACE reads via MiXCR and lists one record per CDR3 protein. The table lists approximately 580,000 distinct CDR3 sequences, just over 20% of them singletons. The sample taken for sequencing was PBMCs or a T cell subset sorted from them (not recorded which). These receptors all stem from an adult woman who had mild COVID-19 (a few samples of this study predate the infection). Cell type and time point are not known. Both conserved end residues are part of each CDR3. The order of the fields is CDR3 protein, CDR3 DNA, D gene, J gene, clone size, V gene. D genes are given only for firm matches. The size of a clone is reported for some rows only, either as once, few or many, or as a class for expanded clones.

cdr3_aa: CASSWTGSISYNEQFF; cdr3_nt: TGTGCCAGCAGCTGGACAGGGAGTATCTCCTACAATGAGCAGTTCTTC; d_call: TRBD1; j_call: TRBJ2-1; clone_size: few; v_call: TRBV5-5
cdr3_aa: CASSRDTYEQYF; cdr3_nt: TGTGCCAGCAGCCGCGACACCTACGAGCAGTACTTC; d_call: .; j_call: TRBJ2-7; clone_size: many; v_call: TRBV7-6
cdr3_aa: CASSLERGGADTQYF; cdr3_nt: TGCGCCAGCAGCTTGGAACGCGGGGGCGCAGATACGCAGTATTTT; d_call: .; j_call: TRBJ2-3; clone_size: few; v_call: TRBV5-1
cdr3_aa: CSARDDVGAPKNIQYF; cdr3_nt: TGCAGTGCTAGAGATGACGTCGGGGCCCCCAAAAACATTCAGTACTTC; d_call: .; j_call: TRBJ2-4; clone_size: .; v_call: TRBV20-1
cdr3_aa: CASSLNPGGITDTQYF; cdr3_nt: TGTGCCAGCAGTTTAAATCCAGGGGGTATAACAGATACGCAGTATTTT; d_call: TRBD1; j_call: TRBJ2-3; clone_size: few; v_call: TRBV12-3/TRBV12-4
cdr3_aa: CASSQVPNEKLFF; cdr3_nt: TGCGCCAGCAGCCAAGTACCTAATGAAAAACTGTTTTTT; d_call: .; j_call: TRBJ1-4; clone_size: .; v_call: TRBV4-1
cdr3_aa: CASSLMTMTEAFF; cdr3_nt: TGTGCCAGCAGTTTAATGACCATGACTGAAGCTTTCTTT; d_call: .; j_call: TRBJ1-1; clone_size: many; v_call: TRBV12-3/TRBV12-4
cdr3_aa: CSARDRGIGQPQHF; cdr3_nt: TGCAGTGCTAGGGACAGGGGGATAGGTCAGCCCCAGCATTTT; d_call: TRBD1; j_call: TRBJ1-5; clone_size: many; v_call: TRBV20-1
cdr3_aa: CASPRGWRTQETQYF; cdr3_nt: TGTGCCAGCCCCCGAGGGTGGCGGACGCAAGAGACCCAGTACTTC; d_call: .; j_call: TRBJ2-5; clone_size: .; v_call: TRBV6-5
cdr3_aa: CASLNQRGAADTQYF; cdr3_nt: TGTGCCAGCTTAAATCAGCGGGGGGCGGCAGATACGCAGTATTTT; d_call: TRBD2; j_call: TRBJ2-3; clone_size: few; v_call: TRBV7-9
cdr3_aa: CASSLPGLAEYNEQFF; cdr3_nt: TGTGCCAGCAGCTTACCGGGACTAGCGGAATACAATGAGCAGTTCTTC; d_call: TRBD2; j_call: TRBJ2-1; clone_size: few; v_call: TRBV5-5
cdr3_aa: CASSVDVGRLFF; cdr3_nt: TGTGCCAGCAGCGTAGACGTAGGGAGGCTGTTTTTT; d_call: .; j_call: TRBJ2-2; clone_size: few; v_call: TRBV9
cdr3_aa: CSVQGRTNTGELFF; cdr3_nt: TGCAGCGTGCAGGGACGGACGAACACCGGGGAGCTGTTTTTT; d_call: .; j_call: TRBJ2-2; clone_size: .; v_call: TRBV29-1
cdr3_aa: CATIKGTGLMSEKLFF; cdr3_nt: TGTGCCACCATCAAGGGTACGGGGTTAATGAGTGAAAAACTGTTTTTT; d_call: .; j_call: TRBJ1-4; clone_size: .; v_call: TRBV24-1
cdr3_aa: CSVVGREEGNSNTGELFF; cdr3_nt: TGCAGCGTTGTCGGGAGGGAGGAGGGCAATTCGAACACCGGGGAGCTGTTTTTT; d_call: TRBD2; j_call: TRBJ2-2; clone_size: .; v_call: TRBV29-1
cdr3_aa: CASRGGLGDTQYF; cdr3_nt: TGTGCCAGCCGGGGGGGCCTTGGAGATACGCAGTATTTT; d_call: TRBD2; j_call: TRBJ2-3; clone_size: .; v_call: TRBV2
cdr3_aa: CASSQDLGRERAQYF; cdr3_nt: TGTGCCAGCAGCCAAGATCTTGGCAGAGAGAGGGCCCAGTACTTC; d_call: .; j_call: TRBJ2-5; clone_size: few; v_call: TRBV3-1
cdr3_aa: CATRGLTDTQYF; cdr3_nt: TGTGCCACGCGGGGCCTCACAGATACGCAGTATTTT; d_call: .; j_call: TRBJ2-3; clone_size: many; v_call: TRBV24-1
cdr3_aa: CASSAEGWGNIQYF; cdr3_nt: TGTGCCAGCAGTGCAGAGGGTTGGGGAAACATTCAGTACTTC; d_call: .; j_call: TRBJ2-4; clone_size: .; v_call: TRBV2
cdr3_aa: CASSPLVSGTDTQYF; cdr3_nt: TGTGCCAGCTCACCACTCGTAAGTGGCACAGATACGCAGTATTTT; d_call: .; j_call: TRBJ2-3; clone_size: .; v_call: TRBV18
cdr3_aa: CASSSGHYQETQYF; cdr3_nt: TGTGCCAGCAGCTCAGGACATTACCAAGAGACCCAGTACTTC; d_call: .; j_call: TRBJ2-5; clone_size: few; v_call: TRBV7-8
cdr3_aa: CASSYRPFAKTQYF; cdr3_nt: TGTGCCAGCAGTTACCGGCCCTTTGCCAAGACCCAGTACTTC; d_call: .; j_call: TRBJ2-5; clone_size: few; v_call: TRBV6-5
cdr3_aa: CASSLLTSGGETQYF; cdr3_nt: TGTGCCAGCAGCCTTCTGACTAGCGGGGGGGAGACCCAGTACTTC; d_call: TRBD2; j_call: TRBJ2-5; clone_size: .; v_call: TRBV11-2
cdr3_aa: CASRDYGLAGEETQYF; cdr3_nt: TGCGCCAGCAGAGACTATGGCCTAGCGGGAGAAGAGACCCAGTACTTC; d_call: TRBD2; j_call: TRBJ2-5; clone_size: .; v_call: TRBV5-1
cdr3_aa: CASMSGVSYEQYF; cdr3_nt: TGTGCCAGCATGTCGGGGGTATCCTACGAGCAGTACTTC; d_call: .; j_call: TRBJ2-7; clone_size: .; v_call: TRBV6-5
cdr3_aa: CASSLALGGADTDTQYF; cdr3_nt: TGTGCCAGCAGCTTAGCCCTTGGGGGTGCAGACACAGATACGCAGTATTTT; d_call: .; j_call: TRBJ2-3; clone_size: .; v_call: TRBV7-8
cdr3_aa: CASSQAGTDYGYTF; cdr3_nt: TGCGCCAGCAGCCAAGCAGGGACCGACTATGGCTACACCTTC; d_call: .; j_call: TRBJ1-2; clone_size: .; v_call: TRBV4-1
cdr3_aa: CSVGAPPRGAETQYF; cdr3_nt: TGCAGCGTTGGCGCCCCCCCCCGGGGCGCAGAGACCCAGTACTTC; d_call: .; j_call: TRBJ2-5; clone_size: few; v_call: TRBV29-1
cdr3_aa: CASSKTRSSPLHF; cdr3_nt: TGTGCCAGCAGCAAGACCAGGAGCTCACCCCTCCACTTT; d_call: .; j_call: TRBJ1-6; clone_size: .; v_call: TRBV21-1
cdr3_aa: CSAPRRQVDTEAFF; cdr3_nt: TGCAGTGCTCCCCGCCGGCAGGTCGACACTGAAGCTTTCTTT; d_call: .; j_call: TRBJ1-1; clone_size: .; v_call: TRBV20-1
cdr3_aa: CSARKEGALKWSTDTQYF; cdr3_nt: TGCAGTGCCCGCAAAGAGGGGGCGCTCAAATGGAGCACAGATACGCAGTATTTT; d_call: TRBD1; j_call: TRBJ2-3; clone_size: .; v_call: TRBV20-1
cdr3_aa: CASSVLSGNGGEQFF; cdr3_nt: TGTGCCAGCAGCGTACTATCCGGGAATGGGGGCGAGCAGTTCTTC; d_call: .; j_call: TRBJ2-1; clone_size: .; v_call: TRBV9
cdr3_aa: CASSYGSYRGGQNTEAFF; cdr3_nt: TGTGCCAGCAGTTACGGTTCATACCGTGGGGGACAAAACACTGAAGCTTTCTTT; d_call: .; j_call: TRBJ1-1; clone_size: .; v_call: TRBV6-2/TRBV6-3
cdr3_aa: CASSLQSGTRSDTQYF; cdr3_nt: TGTGCCAGCAGCCTTCAATCCGGGACTAGATCAGATACGCAGTATTTT; d_call: TRBD2; j_call: TRBJ2-3; clone_size: .; v_call: TRBV4-2
cdr3_aa: CASSLAGQVAGELFF; cdr3_nt: TGTGCCAGCAGCTTAGCCGGACAGGTGGCCGGGGAGCTGTTTTTT; d_call: TRBD1; j_call: TRBJ2-2; clone_size: .; v_call: TRBV7-6
cdr3_aa: CSARGGTGLEKLFF; cdr3_nt: TGCAGCGCCCGGGGAGGGACAGGGCTTGAAAAACTGTTTTTT; d_call: TRBD1; j_call: TRBJ1-4; clone_size: .; v_call: TRBV29-1
cdr3_aa: CASSLTGEAFF; cdr3_nt: TGCGCCAGCAGCTTGACAGGGGAAGCTTTCTTT; d_call: .; j_call: TRBJ1-1; clone_size: many; v_call: TRBV5-1
cdr3_aa: CASSLTVDEQFF; cdr3_nt: TGTGCCAGCAGCCTCACCGTGGATGAGCAGTTCTTC; d_call: .; j_call: TRBJ2-1; clone_size: .; v_call: TRBV7-3
cdr3_aa: CATSRAGGAFGYTF; cdr3_nt: TGTGCCACCAGCAGAGCAGGGGGCGCGTTTGGCTACACCTTC; d_call: TRBD1; j_call: TRBJ1-2; clone_size: many; v_call: TRBV15
cdr3_aa: CASSPPGMTGRADTQYF; cdr3_nt: TGTGCCAGCTCACCACCCGGTATGACGGGGCGCGCGGATACGCAGTATTTT; d_call: .; j_call: TRBJ2-3; clone_size: many; v_call: TRBV18
cdr3_aa: CASREAGQGSIYGYTF; cdr3_nt: TGCGCCAGCAGGGAAGCAGGACAGGGATCGATCTATGGCTACACCTTC; d_call: TRBD1; j_call: TRBJ1-2; clone_size: .; v_call: TRBV5-1
cdr3_aa: CASSLEARRALAANTGELFF; cdr3_nt: TGCGCCAGCAGCTTGGAAGCCCGCCGAGCACTAGCGGCGAACACCGGGGAGCTGTTTTTT; d_call: TRBD2; j_call: TRBJ2-2; clone_size: many; v_call: TRBV5-1
cdr3_aa: CASSLSVYNEQFF; cdr3_nt: TGTGCCAGCAGTTTATCCGTCTACAATGAGCAGTTCTTC; d_call: .; j_call: TRBJ2-1; clone_size: few; v_call: TRBV27
cdr3_aa: CASTVLALYGYTF; cdr3_nt: TGTGCCAGCACAGTATTGGCCCTCTATGGCTACACCTTC; d_call: .; j_call: TRBJ1-2; clone_size: .; v_call: TRBV2
cdr3_aa: CASSRAGTLNTEAFF; cdr3_nt: TGTGCCAGCAGTCGCGCCGGGACATTGAACACTGAAGCTTTCTTT; d_call: .; j_call: TRBJ1-1; clone_size: few; v_call: TRBV6-2/TRBV6-3
cdr3_aa: CASSLTGRTIYGYTF; cdr3_nt: TGTGCCAGCAGCCTTACTGGGCGGACCATCTATGGCTACACCTTC; d_call: .; j_call: TRBJ1-2; clone_size: few; v_call: TRBV7-9
cdr3_aa: CASSQGLIRGETQYF; cdr3_nt: TGTGCCAGCAGCCAAGGTTTAATCCGCGGGGAGACCCAGTACTTC; d_call: .; j_call: TRBJ2-5; clone_size: few; v_call: TRBV14
cdr3_aa: CASSQVKSGGATEAFF; cdr3_nt: TGCGCCAGCAGCCAAGTAAAATCCGGGGGCGCGACTGAAGCTTTCTTT; d_call: .; j_call: TRBJ1-1; clone_size: few; v_call: TRBV4-1
cdr3_aa: CASSSWTAYEQYF; cdr3_nt: TGTGCCAGCAGCTCCTGGACAGCCTACGAGCAGTACTTC; d_call: .; j_call: TRBJ2-7; clone_size: .; v_call: TRBV7-2
cdr3_aa: CASSQTSGRRVTGNEQFF; cdr3_nt: TGTGCCAGCAGCCAGACTAGCGGGAGGAGGGTGACGGGAAATGAGCAGTTCTTC; d_call: TRBD2; j_call: TRBJ2-1; clone_size: few; v_call: TRBV7-6
cdr3_aa: CSAKQMGVDTEAFF; cdr3_nt: TGCAGTGCTAAACAGATGGGGGTGGACACTGAAGCTTTCTTT; d_call: .; j_call: TRBJ1-1; clone_size: many; v_call: TRBV20-1
cdr3_aa: CASSPEGAGANVLTF; cdr3_nt: TGCGCCAGCAGCCCGGAGGGGGCTGGGGCCAACGTCCTGACTTTC; d_call: .; j_call: TRBJ2-6; clone_size: few; v_call: TRBV5-1